What follows are 15 T cell receptor beta chains derived from one specimen sequenced in a study of identifying expanded T cells in peripheral blood. The method was immunoSEQ multiplex PCR; TCRdb's version includes in-frame clones alone and lacks a portion of them. The sample gives 100,000 to 150,000 clones, roughly 90% of which show up once; 8.4% is in the top ten. Sequences were obtained from blood. These receptors were obtained from a person aged 18-70 years in good health.

There are a few counts of this clone. V usage is TRBV29-1 and J usage is TRBJ1-2; no firm D call. The CDR3 totals 12 residues. Germline CDR1 and CDR2: SQVTM and ANQGSEA. V lost 3 bases, J lost 2 bases, and 7 bases lay in between. The CDR3 region has the DNA TGCAGCGTTGAGGCTATCAACTATGGCTACACCTTC. Protein product: CSVEAINYGYTF.

The CDR3 loop is CASSSSGGASAQYF. The DNA of the CDR3 is TGTGCCAGCAGCAGTAGCGGGGGGGCGTCAGCGCAGTATTTT. V gene TRBV5-6 combines with J gene TRBJ2-3; 11 bases are a match to TRBD2. Germline-derived CDR1 and CDR2 are SGHDT and YYEEEE. CDR3 length: 14 amino acids. The trim removed 4 bases at V and 10 bases at J, leaving 8 bases unmatched.

This chain connects TRBV30 to TRBJ1-2; D is ambiguous. Trimming took off 3 bases at V and 1 base at J, with 15 bases between the two ends. Germline loops: CDR1 GTSNPN, CDR2 SVGIG (reference sequence). CDR3 length equals 15 residues. CDR3 amino acids: CAWSPPGSYNYGYTF. In DNA, the CDR3 is TGTGCCTGGAGCCCTCCGGGGAGTTATAACTATGGCTACACCTTC.

The chain joins TRBV5-6 to TRBJ2-7; no reliable D call. Trimming took off 4 bases at V and 6 bases at J, with 8 bases between the two ends. The CDR3 is made up of 11 amino acids. Germline CDR1 and CDR2: SGHDT and YYEEEE. Written as DNA, the CDR3 is TGTGCCAGCAGCCAGACGGGCGAGCAGTACTTC. Translating gives CASSQTGEQYF.

The rearrangement links TRBV7-2 to TRBJ1-1, with D perhaps TRBD1 (5 bases). Germline V gene sequence: CDR1 SGHTA, CDR2 FQGNSA. CDR3 length: 13 amino acids. Trimming removed 5 bases from V and 3 bases from J, with 10 bases in between. In DNA, the CDR3 is TGTGCCAGCAGCCGTCAGGGTTACACTGAAGCTTTCTTT. Protein sequence: CASSRQGYTEAFF. The variable domain in full, with the rest retrieved from reference TRBV7-2 and TRBJ1-1, is GAGVSQSPSNKVTEKGKDVELRCDPISGHTALYWYRQSLGQGLEFLIYFQGNSAPDKSGLPSDRFSAERTGGSVSTLTIQRTQQEDSAVYLCASSRQGYTEAFFGQGTRLTVV.

The chain joins TRBV7-2 to TRBJ1-3; 8 nucleotides align to TRBD1. Germline V gene lookup returns CDR1 SGHTA and CDR2 FQGNSA. The ends lost 5 bases at V and 0 bases at J; junction bases unmatched: 9. This CDR3 is 17 amino acids long. The chain's CDR3 is CASSPRDRLNSGNTIYF. DNA for the CDR3: TGTGCCAGCAGCCCCAGGGACAGGCTTAACTCTGGAAACACCATATATTTT. The variable domain in full, with the rest retrieved from reference TRBV7-2 and TRBJ1-3, is GAGVSQSPSNKVTEKGKDVELRCDPISGHTALYWYRQSLGQGLEFLIYFQGNSAPDKSGLPSDRFSAERTGGSVSTLTIQRTQQEDSAVYLCASSPRDRLNSGNTIYFGEGSWLTVV.

The chain combines TRBV6-6 with TRBJ1-1; 7 bases match TRBD1. After removal of 6 bases from V and 4 bases from J, the junction contained 8 bases not matched to a gene. CDR1 MNHNY and CDR2 SVGAGI come from the germline V gene (reference sequence). This CDR3 has 14 residues. Here the CDR3 DNA reads TGTGCCAGCAGATCTCAGGGGGGGCGCACTGAAGCTTTCTTT. Translation gives CASRSQGGRTEAFF.

This chain joins TRBV11-2 and TRBJ1-1; D is perhaps TRBD1 (5 bases). Germline V gives CDR1 SGHAT, CDR2 FQNNGV. There are 14 residues in the CDR3. V was trimmed by 0 bases and J by 10 bases, leaving 15 bases between them. CDR3 bases: TGTGCCAGCAGCTTAGAAAGGGGTGCGCGGGTAGCTTTCTTT. It translates to CASSLERGARVAFF.

The rearrangement links TRBV6-4 to TRBJ2-7; no firm D call. The CDR3 loop spans 12 amino acids. Germline V gene data show CDR1 as MRHNA and CDR2 as SNTAGT. DNA of the CDR3: TGTGCTAACGAGCAGGTTATCCACGAGCAGTACTTC. Its translation is CANEQVIHEQYF.

The rearrangement links TRBV7-3 to TRBJ2-1, with 10 positions matching TRBD1. Trimming removed 5 bases from V and 8 bases from J; junction bases left unmatched: 15. CDR1 and CDR2 (germline): SGHTA, FQGTGA. The CDR3 loop spans 17 amino acids. This chain's CDR3 is CASSLPLGGQGLYEQFF. CDR3 sequence (DNA): TGTGCCAGCAGCCTACCCCTAGGGGGACAGGGGTTATATGAGCAGTTCTTC.

This clone was seen only once. The chain employs TRBV5-1 and TRBJ2-7, with D perhaps TRBD1 (6 bases). CDR3 size: 16 residues. Per germline, CDR1 SGHRS and CDR2 YFSETQ. Trimming stripped 3 bases from V and 2 bases from J, with 18 bases between. This chain's CDR3 is CASSSSKLGQTYEQYF. CDR3 sequence (DNA): TGCGCCAGCAGCTCTTCCAAATTAGGACAGACCTACGAGCAGTACTTC. Supplemented by reference TRBV5-1 and TRBJ2-7, the full variable domain reads KAGVTQTPRYLIKTRGQQVTLSCSPISGHRSVSWYQQTPGQGLQFLFEYFSETQRNKGNFPGRFSGRQFSNSRSEMNVSTLELGDSALYLCASSSSKLGQTYEQYFGPGTRLTVT.

The rearrangement uses TRBV30 and TRBJ1-4; D may be TRBD1 (5 bases). The V gene's germline CDR1 is GTSNPN and CDR2 SVGIG (reference sequence). The CDR3 runs 13 residues. V was cut by 2 bases and J by 5 bases, with 9 bases left in between. CDR3 loop: CAWSTGANEKLFF. CDR3 in DNA: TGTGCCTGGAGTACAGGAGCCAATGAAAAACTGTTTTTT.

This clone was counted a single time. V usage is TRBV7-9 and J usage is TRBJ2-1, with 12 bases that match TRBD2. The CDR3 loop spans 15 amino acids. Losses at the gene ends were 5 bases for V and 6 bases for J; bases not matched to a gene: 5. Germline V CDR1 and CDR2: SEHNR, FQNEAQ (reference sequence). Here the CDR3 DNA reads TGTGCCAGCAGCGAAACTAGCGGGGGGCGCAATGAGCAGTTCTTC. Translating it yields CASSETSGGRNEQFF.

V and J are TRBV19 and TRBJ2-1; D gene uncertain. Trimming removed 1 base from V and 6 bases from J, with 13 bases in between. There are 15 residues in the CDR3. In germline, CDR1 is LNHDA, CDR2 SQIVND (reference sequence). The CDR3 DNA reads as TGTGCCAGTAGTATAGGGGTCAGACTGGGCAATGAGCAGTTCTTC. It yields the protein CASSIGVRLGNEQFF. The full variable domain, rest sourced from reference TRBV19 and TRBJ2-1, is DGGITQSPKYLFRKEGQNVTLSCEQNLNHDAMYWYRQDPGQGLRLIYYSQIVNDFQKGDIAEGYSVSREKKESFPLTVTSAQKNPTAFYLCASSIGVRLGNEQFFGPGTRLTVL.

The rearrangement joins TRBV9 to TRBJ2-1; D gene ambiguous. Deletions cut 0 bases from V and 3 bases from J, with 4 bases between. The length of the CDR3 is 13 residues. CDR1 and CDR2 (germline): SGDLS, YYNGEE. The CDR3 region has the DNA TGTGCCAGCAGCGTAGCCAGCTACAATGAGCAGTTCTTC. Translated: CASSVASYNEQFF.